These T cell receptor beta chains were read from a single sample in a study of regulatory T cells in long-lasting Graves disease. TCRdb re-analysed the multiplex PCR reads in MiXCR, keeping a single row per CDR3 protein. The sample consists of approximately 440,000 distinct CDR3 sequences, about 17% of them appearing once. This same sample was also part of a study on T cells in Graves' hyperthyroidism and ophthalmopathy.

The sequenced sample was peripheral blood mononuclear cells (PBMCs), obtained at new diagnosis, from a patient treated with antithyroid drugs. These receptor sequences come from a man aged 35 to 55 with Graves disease. Both conserved end residues are part of each CDR3. A D gene is named only where the DNA matches it firmly. Clone size is given for some rows only: seen once, a few or many times, or a class if the clone is expanded.

cdr3_nt: TGTGCCAGCAGCGGCCGACAGGGCACAGATACGCAGTATTTT
cdr3_aa: CASSGRQGTDTQYF
clone_size: -
d_call: -
j_call: TRBJ2-3
v_call: TRBV7-2

cdr3_nt: TGTGCCAGCTCACCACCGGGCAACACTGAAGCTTTCTTT
cdr3_aa: CASSPPGNTEAFF
clone_size: many
d_call: -
j_call: TRBJ1-1
v_call: TRBV18

cdr3_nt: TGTGCCAGCAGCTTCCTCCCGTGGCTAGCGGGAGGCCGCCTCGCCTACAATGAGCAGTTCTTC
cdr3_aa: CASSFLPWLAGGRLAYNEQFF
clone_size: few
d_call: TRBD2
j_call: TRBJ2-1
v_call: TRBV11-2

cdr3_nt: TGTGCCAGCAGTTTCCGGGCAGGGGATGGAAACATTCAGTACTTC
cdr3_aa: CASSFRAGDGNIQYF
clone_size: many
d_call: -
j_call: TRBJ2-4
v_call: TRBV27

cdr3_nt: TGCGCCAGCAGCCTGGACGGCGTCCCCAATGAGCAGTTCTTC
cdr3_aa: CASSLDGVPNEQFF
clone_size: few
d_call: -
j_call: TRBJ2-1
v_call: TRBV5-1

cdr3_nt: TGTGCCAGCAGCTTAGATCCGGGCGGGAGCAGAGATACGCAGTATTTT
cdr3_aa: CASSLDPGGSRDTQYF
clone_size: many
d_call: TRBD2
j_call: TRBJ2-3
v_call: TRBV11-3

cdr3_nt: TGTGCCAGCAGGCAAACAGGGGGCGCAGAGACCCAGTACTTC
cdr3_aa: CASRQTGGAETQYF
clone_size: many
d_call: TRBD1
j_call: TRBJ2-5
v_call: TRBV2

cdr3_nt: TGTGCAATCAGTGAGCCAGGGGGGGCCGAGACCCAGTACTTC
cdr3_aa: CAISEPGGAETQYF
clone_size: many
d_call: -
j_call: TRBJ2-5
v_call: TRBV10-3

cdr3_nt: TGTGCCACCATGGGTGGCGCCAAAAACATTCAGTACTTC
cdr3_aa: CATMGGAKNIQYF
clone_size: -
d_call: -
j_call: TRBJ2-4
v_call: TRBV2

cdr3_nt: TGTGCCAGCAGCAAACAGCACAATCAGCCCCAGCATTTT
cdr3_aa: CASSKQHNQPQHF
clone_size: once
d_call: -
j_call: TRBJ1-5
v_call: TRBV7-2

cdr3_nt: TGCAGTGCTAGAGTTGGGGGTTCTAGCACAGATACGCAGTATTTT
cdr3_aa: CSARVGGSSTDTQYF
clone_size: many
d_call: -
j_call: TRBJ2-3
v_call: TRBV20-1

cdr3_nt: TGCGCCAGCAGCTTGGCGGGACAGATTTACGAGCAGTACTTC
cdr3_aa: CASSLAGQIYEQYF
clone_size: many
d_call: TRBD1
j_call: TRBJ2-7
v_call: TRBV5-1

cdr3_nt: TGTGCCAGCAGTAACGGAGGGGATAATTCACCCCTCCACTTT
cdr3_aa: CASSNGGDNSPLHF
clone_size: many
d_call: -
j_call: TRBJ1-6
v_call: TRBV28

cdr3_nt: TGCGCCAGCAGCCAACCAGCCGGGACAGGGAACGAGCAGTACTTC
cdr3_aa: CASSQPAGTGNEQYF
clone_size: few
d_call: TRBD1
j_call: TRBJ2-7
v_call: TRBV4-1

cdr3_nt: TGTGCCAGCTCACCCGGGACCAAAAACATTCAGTACTTC
cdr3_aa: CASSPGTKNIQYF
clone_size: many
d_call: -
j_call: TRBJ2-4
v_call: TRBV18

cdr3_nt: TGTGCCAGCAGCGTAGTGGCTAGCGGAGCAAACACCGGGGAGCTGTTTTTT
cdr3_aa: CASSVVASGANTGELFF
clone_size: few
d_call: TRBD2
j_call: TRBJ2-2
v_call: TRBV9

cdr3_nt: TGTGCCAGCAGTTCCCTCCGGGACTGGAGACAAGAGACCCAGTACTTC
cdr3_aa: CASSSLRDWRQETQYF
clone_size: many
d_call: -
j_call: TRBJ2-5
v_call: TRBV12-3/TRBV12-4

cdr3_nt: TGTGCCAGCAGCTTAGTGGCTAGCGGGAGCTATGAGCAGTTCTTC
cdr3_aa: CASSLVASGSYEQFF
clone_size: many
d_call: TRBD2
j_call: TRBJ2-1
v_call: TRBV11-2

cdr3_nt: TGTGCCAGCAGTCATAGCGGGAGTTCAGAGACCCAGTACTTC
cdr3_aa: CASSHSGSSETQYF
clone_size: many
d_call: TRBD2
j_call: TRBJ2-5
v_call: TRBV27

cdr3_nt: TGTGCCAGCAGCCTAATGGGACAGGGAGTGGATACGCAGTATTTT
cdr3_aa: CASSLMGQGVDTQYF
clone_size: many
d_call: TRBD1
j_call: TRBJ2-3
v_call: TRBV3-1

cdr3_nt: TGTGCCAGCAGTTATGGGGAGGGGTGGAATGAGCAGTTCTTC
cdr3_aa: CASSYGEGWNEQFF
clone_size: few
d_call: TRBD2
j_call: TRBJ2-1
v_call: TRBV6-2/TRBV6-3

cdr3_nt: TGTGCCAGCAGGCCGACTAGCGGGATGGGGAATGAGCAGTTCTTC
cdr3_aa: CASRPTSGMGNEQFF
clone_size: -
d_call: TRBD2
j_call: TRBJ2-1
v_call: TRBV2

cdr3_nt: TGTGCCAGCAGCGCCACTAGCGGGAGTTGGGGGGAGCAGTTCTTC
cdr3_aa: CASSATSGSWGEQFF
clone_size: many
d_call: TRBD2
j_call: TRBJ2-1
v_call: TRBV7-9

cdr3_nt: TGTGCCAACAGCGTAGGGACAGGGAAAGGTCAGCCCCAGCATTTT
cdr3_aa: CANSVGTGKGQPQHF
clone_size: few
d_call: TRBD1
j_call: TRBJ1-5
v_call: TRBV9

cdr3_nt: TGTGCCAGCATCAGGTCGGGAGGAACCTACGAGCAGTACTTC
cdr3_aa: CASIRSGGTYEQYF
clone_size: many
d_call: TRBD2
j_call: TRBJ2-7
v_call: TRBV28

cdr3_nt: TGTGCCAGCAGTTATAGCGGAGACTCCTACGAGCAGTACTTC
cdr3_aa: CASSYSGDSYEQYF
clone_size: many
d_call: -
j_call: TRBJ2-7
v_call: TRBV7-9

cdr3_nt: TGCGCCAGCAGCCAAGGCCCGGGACAGTTCTATGGCTACACCTTC
cdr3_aa: CASSQGPGQFYGYTF
clone_size: many
d_call: TRBD1
j_call: TRBJ1-2
v_call: TRBV4-1

cdr3_nt: TGTGCCAGCAGTTTAAAACGGGTTCGGAACACTGAAGCTTTCTTT
cdr3_aa: CASSLKRVRNTEAFF
clone_size: -
d_call: -
j_call: TRBJ1-1
v_call: TRBV12-3/TRBV12-4

cdr3_nt: TGTGCCAGCAGCGGAGGCCGATATAGCAATCAGCCCCAGCACTTT
cdr3_aa: CASSGGRYSNQPQHF
clone_size: -
d_call: -
j_call: TRBJ1-5
v_call: TRBV5-5

cdr3_nt: TGCAGTGCTAGAAGTTTACAGGGGTACTATGGCTACACCTTC
cdr3_aa: CSARSLQGYYGYTF
clone_size: -
d_call: TRBD1
j_call: TRBJ1-2
v_call: TRBV20-1

cdr3_nt: TGTGCCAGCAGCTTGATGGAGGGTACGCAGTATTTT
cdr3_aa: CASSLMEGTQYF
clone_size: many
d_call: -
j_call: TRBJ2-3
v_call: TRBV11-3

cdr3_nt: TGTGCCAGCAGTTTATCGGGGGATTATCAGCCCCAGCATTTT
cdr3_aa: CASSLSGDYQPQHF
clone_size: many
d_call: -
j_call: TRBJ1-5
v_call: TRBV27

cdr3_nt: TGTGCCAGCAGCTCCATACTAGCGGGGGACACAGATACGCAGTATTTT
cdr3_aa: CASSSILAGDTDTQYF
clone_size: many
d_call: TRBD2
j_call: TRBJ2-3
v_call: TRBV28

cdr3_nt: TGCAGTGCTAGCTCCGGGACTAGGGTTTCGAGGGGCTCCTACAATGAGCAGTTCTTC
cdr3_aa: CSASSGTRVSRGSYNEQFF
clone_size: many
d_call: TRBD2
j_call: TRBJ2-1
v_call: TRBV20-1

cdr3_nt: TGTGCCATCCAGGCAGGCGACCTCTACGAGCAGTACTTC
cdr3_aa: CAIQAGDLYEQYF
clone_size: few
d_call: -
j_call: TRBJ2-7
v_call: TRBV10-3

cdr3_nt: TGTGCCAGTAGTATCGGGACAGGGCTCGGAGAGACCCAGTACTTC
cdr3_aa: CASSIGTGLGETQYF
clone_size: once
d_call: TRBD1
j_call: TRBJ2-5
v_call: TRBV19

cdr3_nt: TGTGCCAGCAGCTTAAGGCCGGGTGGTGCCTCCTACAATGAGCAGTTCTTC
cdr3_aa: CASSLRPGGASYNEQFF
clone_size: many
d_call: -
j_call: TRBJ2-1
v_call: TRBV11-1

cdr3_nt: TGTGCCAGCAGCCTAAACAGGGGACCTAACTATGGCTACACCTTC
cdr3_aa: CASSLNRGPNYGYTF
clone_size: many
d_call: TRBD1
j_call: TRBJ1-2
v_call: TRBV7-9

cdr3_nt: TGTGCCACCAATGCGGAGGGTAAAGAGACCCAGTACTTC
cdr3_aa: CATNAEGKETQYF
clone_size: -
d_call: -
j_call: TRBJ2-5
v_call: TRBV15

cdr3_nt: TGTGCCAGTAGTAGGGGGGTAGAGACCCAGTACTTC
cdr3_aa: CASSRGVETQYF
clone_size: -
d_call: -
j_call: TRBJ2-5
v_call: TRBV6-1

cdr3_nt: TGTGCCAGCAGTTCCCCCGGGACTAGCCGGACAGATACGCAGTATTTT
cdr3_aa: CASSSPGTSRTDTQYF
clone_size: many
d_call: TRBD2
j_call: TRBJ2-3
v_call: TRBV28

cdr3_nt: TGTGCCAGCAGTGAAGCAGGGGTGTATGGCTACACCTTC
cdr3_aa: CASSEAGVYGYTF
clone_size: many
d_call: -
j_call: TRBJ1-2
v_call: TRBV2

cdr3_nt: TGTGCCTGGAGTTCCCGGGTCCAAGAGACCCAGTACTTC
cdr3_aa: CAWSSRVQETQYF
clone_size: many
d_call: -
j_call: TRBJ2-5
v_call: TRBV30

cdr3_nt: TGCGCCAGCAGCCACGTTGGGAACACTGAAGCTTTCTTT
cdr3_aa: CASSHVGNTEAFF
clone_size: many
d_call: -
j_call: TRBJ1-1
v_call: TRBV5-1

cdr3_nt: TGTGCCAGCAGCTTTAAACAGGGGGGGAATGAAAAACTGTTTTTT
cdr3_aa: CASSFKQGGNEKLFF
clone_size: many
d_call: TRBD1
j_call: TRBJ1-4
v_call: TRBV3-1

cdr3_nt: TGTGCCAGCAGTCATAGACGGTCGGGAGTAATTGGGGAGACCCAGTACTTC
cdr3_aa: CASSHRRSGVIGETQYF
clone_size: many
d_call: -
j_call: TRBJ2-5
v_call: TRBV12-3/TRBV12-4

cdr3_nt: TGCGCCAGCAGCCTGGGACAGGGGTTGGATGAGCAGTTCTTC
cdr3_aa: CASSLGQGLDEQFF
clone_size: many
d_call: TRBD1
j_call: TRBJ2-1
v_call: TRBV5-1

cdr3_nt: TGTGCCATCAGTGAGTTCTTCCGGGAGGATGGCTACACCTTC
cdr3_aa: CAISEFFREDGYTF
clone_size: many
d_call: -
j_call: TRBJ1-2
v_call: TRBV10-3

cdr3_nt: TGTGCCACCAGTGAACCGGGGAAGAACAATGAGCAGTTCTTC
cdr3_aa: CATSEPGKNNEQFF
clone_size: many
d_call: -
j_call: TRBJ2-1
v_call: TRBV24-1